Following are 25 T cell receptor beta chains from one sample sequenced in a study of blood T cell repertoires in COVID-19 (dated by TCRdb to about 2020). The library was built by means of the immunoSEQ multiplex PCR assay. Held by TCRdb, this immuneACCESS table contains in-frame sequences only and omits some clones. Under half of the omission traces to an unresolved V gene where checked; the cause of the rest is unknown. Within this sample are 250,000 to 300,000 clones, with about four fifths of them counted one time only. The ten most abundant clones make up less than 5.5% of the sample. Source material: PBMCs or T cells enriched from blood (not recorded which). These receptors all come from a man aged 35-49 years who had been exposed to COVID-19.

The CDR3 sequence: CASSPDGNNEQFF. The CDR3, as DNA: TGTGCCAGCTCTCCGGACGGGAACAATGAGCAGTTCTTC. The chain joins TRBV18 to TRBJ2-1; a weak D match, TRBD2 (5 bases). Trimming pared 6 bases from V and 5 bases from J, leaving 11 bases between. This CDR3 has 13 amino acids. Germline lookup yields CDR1 KGHSH and CDR2 LQKENI.

CDR3 sequence reads: CASSPGQGTNEQFF. CDR3 DNA: TGTGCCAGCAGCCCGGGACAGGGCACCAATGAGCAGTTCTTC. The chain couples TRBV6-4 to TRBJ2-1; 9 nucleotides align to TRBD1. The CDR3 loop spans 14 amino acids. V dropped 6 bases and J dropped 6; count of bases not matched to a gene: 6. Germline lookup yields CDR1 MRHNA and CDR2 SNTAGT.

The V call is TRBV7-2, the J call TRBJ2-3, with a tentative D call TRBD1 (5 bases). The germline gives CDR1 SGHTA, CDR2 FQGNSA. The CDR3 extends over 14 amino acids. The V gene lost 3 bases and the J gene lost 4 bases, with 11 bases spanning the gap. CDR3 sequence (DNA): TGTGCCAGCAGCTTGCCAGGGTGGGCAGATACGCAGTATTTT. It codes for CASSLPGWADTQYF.

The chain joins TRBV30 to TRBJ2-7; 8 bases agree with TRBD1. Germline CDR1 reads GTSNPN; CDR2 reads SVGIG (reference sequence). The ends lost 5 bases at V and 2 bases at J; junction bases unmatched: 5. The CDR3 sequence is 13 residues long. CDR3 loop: CAWQGQDTYEQYF. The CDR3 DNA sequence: TGTGCCTGGCAGGGACAGGATACCTACGAGCAGTACTTC.

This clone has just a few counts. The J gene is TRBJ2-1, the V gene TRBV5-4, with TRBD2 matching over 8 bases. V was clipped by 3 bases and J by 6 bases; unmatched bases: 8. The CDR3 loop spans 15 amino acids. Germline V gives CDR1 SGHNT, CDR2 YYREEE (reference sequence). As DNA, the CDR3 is TGTGCCAGCAGCTCGGGGGGGGAGGGCCGCAATGAGCAGTTCTTC. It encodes CASSSGGEGRNEQFF.

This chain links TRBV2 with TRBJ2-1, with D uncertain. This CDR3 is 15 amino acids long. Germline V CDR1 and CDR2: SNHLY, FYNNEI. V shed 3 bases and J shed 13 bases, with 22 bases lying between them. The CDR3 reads CASSDLETRPPLQFF. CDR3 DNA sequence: TGTGCCAGCAGTGACCTGGAGACGAGACCCCCCTTACAGTTCTTC.

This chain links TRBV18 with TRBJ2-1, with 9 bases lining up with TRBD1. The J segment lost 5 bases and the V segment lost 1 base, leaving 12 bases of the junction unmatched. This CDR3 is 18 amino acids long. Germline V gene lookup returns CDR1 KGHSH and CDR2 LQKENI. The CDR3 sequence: CASSPQLGGTGRNNEQFF. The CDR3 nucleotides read TGTGCCAGCTCACCACAACTCGGCGGGACAGGGCGGAACAATGAGCAGTTCTTC. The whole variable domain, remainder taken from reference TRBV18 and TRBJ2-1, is NAGVMQNPRHLVRRRGQEARLRCSPMKGHSHVYWYRQLPEEGLKFMVYLQKENIIDESGMPKERFSAEFPKEGPSILRIQQVVRGDSAAYFCASSPQLGGTGRNNEQFFGPGTRLTVL.

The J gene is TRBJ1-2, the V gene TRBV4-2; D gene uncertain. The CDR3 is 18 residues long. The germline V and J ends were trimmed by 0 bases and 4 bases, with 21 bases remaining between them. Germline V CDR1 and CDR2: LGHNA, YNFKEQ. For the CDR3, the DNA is TGTGCCAGCAGCCAAGATCGAGCCTCCAACTTCCGAAGCTATGGCTACACCTTC. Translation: CASSQDRASNFRSYGYTF.

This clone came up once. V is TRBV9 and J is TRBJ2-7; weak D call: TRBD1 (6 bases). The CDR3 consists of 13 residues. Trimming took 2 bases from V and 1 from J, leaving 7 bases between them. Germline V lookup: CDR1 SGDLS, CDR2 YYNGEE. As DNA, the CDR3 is TGTGCCAGCAGCGTGACAGGTTCCTACGAGCAGTACTTC. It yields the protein CASSVTGSYEQYF.

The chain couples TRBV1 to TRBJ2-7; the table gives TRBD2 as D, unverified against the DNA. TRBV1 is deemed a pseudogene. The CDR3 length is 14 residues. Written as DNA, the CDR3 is TGCACCAGCACGGACTCCCGGAGCTCCTACGAGCAGTACTTC. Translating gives CTSTDSRSSYEQYF.

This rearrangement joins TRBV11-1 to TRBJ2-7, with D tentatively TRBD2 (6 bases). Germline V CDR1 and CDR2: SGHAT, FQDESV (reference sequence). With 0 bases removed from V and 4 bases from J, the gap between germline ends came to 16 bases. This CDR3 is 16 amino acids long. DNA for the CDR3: TGTGCCAGCAGCTTAGCGCTCACGGGGACTTATTACGAGCAGTACTTC. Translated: CASSLALTGTYYEQYF.

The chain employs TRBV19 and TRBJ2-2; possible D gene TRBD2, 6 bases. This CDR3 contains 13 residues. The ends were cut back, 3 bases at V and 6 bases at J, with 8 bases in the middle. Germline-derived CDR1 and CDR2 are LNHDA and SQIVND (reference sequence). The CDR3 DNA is TGTGCCAGTAGTATGTGGGGGGCCGGGGAGCTGTTTTTT. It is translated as CASSMWGAGELFF.

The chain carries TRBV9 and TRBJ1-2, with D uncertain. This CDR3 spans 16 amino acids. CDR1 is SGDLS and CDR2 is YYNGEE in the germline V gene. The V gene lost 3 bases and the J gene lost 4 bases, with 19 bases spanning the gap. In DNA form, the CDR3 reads TGTGCCAGCAGCGCGGCAGGCCTTAAACGGTCCTATGGCTACACCTTC. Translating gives CASSAAGLKRSYGYTF.

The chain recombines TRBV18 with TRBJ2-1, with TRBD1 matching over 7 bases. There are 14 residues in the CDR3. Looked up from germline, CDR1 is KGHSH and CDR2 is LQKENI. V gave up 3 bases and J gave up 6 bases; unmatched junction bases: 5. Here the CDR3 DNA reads TGTGCCAGCTCACCCGGGGACAGTCGCAATGAGCAGTTCTTC. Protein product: CASSPGDSRNEQFF.

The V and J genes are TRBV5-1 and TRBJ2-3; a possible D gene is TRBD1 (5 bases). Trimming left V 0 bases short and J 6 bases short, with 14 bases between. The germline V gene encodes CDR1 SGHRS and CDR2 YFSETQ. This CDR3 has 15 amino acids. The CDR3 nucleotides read TGCGCCAGCAGCTTGGCCGTCCAGGGCTGGGATACGCAGTATTTT. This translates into CASSLAVQGWDTQYF.

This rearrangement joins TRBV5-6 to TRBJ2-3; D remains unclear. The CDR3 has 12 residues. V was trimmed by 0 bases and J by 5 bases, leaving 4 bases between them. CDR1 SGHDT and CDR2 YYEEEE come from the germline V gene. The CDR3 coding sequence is TGTGCCAGCAGCTTGGCCAGAGATACGCAGTATTTT. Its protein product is CASSLARDTQYF.

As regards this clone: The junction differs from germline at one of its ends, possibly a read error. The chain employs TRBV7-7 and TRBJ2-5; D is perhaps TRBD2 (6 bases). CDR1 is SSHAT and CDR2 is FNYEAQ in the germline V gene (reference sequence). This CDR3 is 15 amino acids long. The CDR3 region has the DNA TGTGCTAGCAGCGTTGACGGGAGTAGCCAAGAGACCCAGTACTTC. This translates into CASSVDGSSQETQYF.

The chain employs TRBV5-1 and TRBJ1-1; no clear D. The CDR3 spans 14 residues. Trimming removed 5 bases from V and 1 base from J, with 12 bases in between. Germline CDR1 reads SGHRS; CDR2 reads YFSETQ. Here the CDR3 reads CASSGRDTNTEAFF. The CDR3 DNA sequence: TGCGCCAGCAGTGGTCGGGATACGAACACTGAAGCTTTCTTT.

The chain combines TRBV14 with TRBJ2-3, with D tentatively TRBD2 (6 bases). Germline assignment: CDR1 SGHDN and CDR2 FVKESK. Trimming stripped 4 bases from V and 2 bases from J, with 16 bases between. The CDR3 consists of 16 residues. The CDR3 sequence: CASSRQRLAHTDTQYF. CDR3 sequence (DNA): TGTGCCAGCAGCCGGCAGCGCCTAGCGCACACAGATACGCAGTATTTT.

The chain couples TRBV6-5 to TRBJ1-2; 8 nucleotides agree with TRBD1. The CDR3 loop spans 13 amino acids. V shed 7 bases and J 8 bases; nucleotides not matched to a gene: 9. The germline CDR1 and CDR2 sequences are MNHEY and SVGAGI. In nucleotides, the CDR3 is TGTGCCAGCAAAATCCAGGGGGCGGGAGGCTACACCTTC. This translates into CASKIQGAGGYTF.

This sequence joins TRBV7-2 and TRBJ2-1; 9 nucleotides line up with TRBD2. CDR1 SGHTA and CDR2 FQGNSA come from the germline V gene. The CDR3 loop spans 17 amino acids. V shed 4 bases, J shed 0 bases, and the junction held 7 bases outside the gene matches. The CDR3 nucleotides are TGTGCCAGCAGCTCACGACTAGCGGTCCCCTCCTACAATGAGCAGTTCTTC. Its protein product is CASSSRLAVPSYNEQFF.

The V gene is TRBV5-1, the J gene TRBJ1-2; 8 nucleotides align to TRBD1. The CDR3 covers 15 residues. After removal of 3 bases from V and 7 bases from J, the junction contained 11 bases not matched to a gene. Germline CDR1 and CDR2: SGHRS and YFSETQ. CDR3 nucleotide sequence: TGCGCCAGCAGCTCCGTTGACAGGGGAATACTTGGCTACACCTTC. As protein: CASSSVDRGILGYTF. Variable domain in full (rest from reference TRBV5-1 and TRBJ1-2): KAGVTQTPRYLIKTRGQQVTLSCSPISGHRSVSWYQQTPGQGLQFLFEYFSETQRNKGNFPGRFSGRQFSNSRSEMNVSTLELGDSALYLCASSSVDRGILGYTFGSGTRLTVV.

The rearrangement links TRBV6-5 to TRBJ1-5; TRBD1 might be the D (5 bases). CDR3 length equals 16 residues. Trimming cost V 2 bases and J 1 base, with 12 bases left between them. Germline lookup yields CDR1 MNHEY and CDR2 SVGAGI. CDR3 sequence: CASSYGQGVSNQPQHF. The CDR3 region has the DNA TGTGCCAGCAGTTACGGACAAGGGGTGAGCAATCAGCCCCAGCATTTT.

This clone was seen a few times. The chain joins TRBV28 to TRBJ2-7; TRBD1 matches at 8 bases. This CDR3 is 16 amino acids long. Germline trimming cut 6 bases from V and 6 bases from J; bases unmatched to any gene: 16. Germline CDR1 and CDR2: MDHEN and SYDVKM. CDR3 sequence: CASSDDRGIGRGEQYF. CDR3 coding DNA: TGTGCCAGCAGCGACGACAGGGGAATAGGACGAGGCGAGCAGTACTTC. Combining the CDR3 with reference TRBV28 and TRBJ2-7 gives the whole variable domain DVKVTQSSRYLVKRTGEKVFLECVQDMDHENMFWYRQDPGLGLRLIYFSYDVKMKEKGDIPEGYSVSREKKERFSLILESASTNQTSMYLCASSDDRGIGRGEQYFGPGTRLTVT.

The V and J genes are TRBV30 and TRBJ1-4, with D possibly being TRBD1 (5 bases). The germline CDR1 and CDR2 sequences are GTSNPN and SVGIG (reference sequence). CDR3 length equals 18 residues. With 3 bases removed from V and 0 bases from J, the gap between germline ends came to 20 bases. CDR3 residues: CAWRSGGGGETTNEKLFF. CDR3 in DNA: TGTGCCTGGAGGTCTGGGGGTGGAGGGGAAACAACTAATGAAAAACTGTTTTTT.